The source of this TCR beta chain is a study of T-cell reconstitution after alpha-beta-depleted transplantation in children. The table lists this clonotype with a few counts. The target antigen is unknown. Study-wide results and caveats: Where some patients showed high TCRbeta diversity at day 60, it came from recipient T cells and thymic progenitors that had survived. After one year, T-cell counts and TCRbeta diversity mostly came from new T cells.

Germline V gene lookup returns CDR1 SGHRS and CDR2 YFSETQ. CDR3 length: 14 residues. Trimming cost V 1 base and J 6 bases, with 11 bases left between them. Construction of the TCRbeta library involved unique molecular identifiers. MiXCR was run by TCRdb on the PCR reads, yielding one entry per CDR3 protein. This repertoire shows approximately 800,000 distinct CDR3 sequences, 16% found once; its top ten account for around 5%. The clonotype comes from a male patient under 18 who had a stem cell transplant for acute lymphoblastic leukemia, so the T cells may come from the graft donor. The sample was PBMCs, mostly from graft donor cells, taken 360 days after TCRalphabeta/CD19-depleted stem cell transplant. The rearrangement uses TRBV5-1 and TRBJ2-1; the D gene is possibly TRBD2 (5 bases). The CDR3 DNA is TGCGCCAGCAGCTTGTGGTCGGGGTCCAATGAGCAGTTCTTC. It codes for CASSLWSGSNEQFF. The entire variable domain, with the rest obtained from reference TRBV5-1 and TRBJ2-1, is as follows: KAGVTQTPRYLIKTRGQQVTLSCSPISGHRSVSWYQQTPGQGLQFLFEYFSETQRNKGNFPGRFSGRQFSNSRSEMNVSTLELGDSALYLCASSLWSGSNEQFFGPGTRLTVL.